This T cell receptor (beta chain) was obtained from a study of T cells in Graves' hyperthyroidism and ophthalmopathy (dated by TCRdb to between 2018 and 2020). Regarding the complete study: Peripheral blood samples were taken at the time of initial diagnosis, prior to any treatment. A discovery cohort of about 100 patients, approximately 44 with Graves' ophthalmopathy and 55 to 60 with stable Graves' hyperthyroidism, was used to find distinguishing TCR V-J signatures. Prospective prediction of ophthalmopathy was tested in an independent validation cohort of 18 to 20 hyperthyroidism patients and 17 patients who later progressed to ophthalmopathy. For training and testing, the 100 or so patients in the discovery cohort were randomly divided in a 7:3 ratio. The study also compared thyroid tissue and blood T-cell repertoires from a handful of Graves' hyperthyroidism patients. Once sampling was done, hyperthyroidism patients were given methimazole at a starting dose of 30 mg daily, whereas ophthalmopathy patients were given high-dose intravenous methylprednisolone. According to the paper, TCR Vbeta CDR3 sequencing was carried out on 135 peripheral blood samples, which came from around 43 ophthalmopathy, about 75 hyperthyroidism and some 17 progressor patients. Findings and caveats that apply to the study as a whole: Most expanded thyroid clonotypes (frequency above 0.001) were also detected in blood, suggesting blood repertoires may reflect thyroid immune responses. During validation, the model predicted progression to ophthalmopathy a median of approximately 7 months ahead of onset, with roughly 65% sensitivity and around 72% specificity. Ophthalmopathy was separated from stable hyperthyroidism by a 13 V-J signature model, with around 90% sensitivity and 81% to 82% specificity obtained in cross-validation and 80%/75% obtained in testing. Sample size was not statistically predetermined, and investigators were not blinded to group allocation.

This clonotype was detected only a few times. Its antigen is unknown. The record has no base qualities; no much larger clone is one base away. The cysteine opens and the phenylalanine closes a CDR3 of 16 amino acids. Only the CDR3 DNA is retained, 48 bases long and in frame from the first base. From a lookup of the germline V gene, CDR1 and CDR2 are MGHRA and YSYEKL. Unmatched junction bases come to 8, with V trimmed by 0 bases and J by 3 bases. Stable Graves' hyperthyroidism was defined as no progression to ophthalmopathy during 18 months of follow-up. Hyperthyroidism patients were newly diagnosed, with disease duration under 2 months, and aged 18 to 65 years. Any patient with an uncontrolled infection, another autoimmune disease, pregnancy or lactation was excluded. Diagnoses relied on clinical symptoms, serum thyroxine and TRAb, thyroid ultrasound and orbital computed tomography. PBMCs were separated from roughly 9.3 ml of fresh peripheral blood using Ficoll-Paque density gradient centrifugation. Trizol reagent was used to extract total RNA, and RNA quality was then checked on an Agilent 2100 Bioanalyzer.

Amplification of TCR beta CDR3 regions was carried out from RNA transcripts. The first round of RT-PCR for the TCR CDR3 was performed with the HTBI primer set and the Qiagen OneStep RT-PCR kit. Libraries were constructed in a second round of multiplex PCR, after which size selection and purification were carried out. Libraries were sequenced paired-end with 100 bp reads on an Illumina HiSeq2000. The original pipeline was this. SOAPnuke was used to process the raw data, removing reads that contained adapters or uncalled bases, had a mean Phred below 15, or lacked an exact match to the constant primer or identifier. High-quality paired reads were merged with COPE v1.2.5, and unique nucleotide sequences were defined as clonotypes. MiTCR v1.1 was used to align the clonotypes against IMGT TRBV, TRBD and TRBJ reference segments. The analysis was restricted to V-J combinations with a frequency above 0.0001, which together covered approximately 99% of the repertoires. A TCS score was defined as the ratio between F50 (clonal expansion) and ExV (chaos), using BLOSUM62-based TCRdist between CDR3 peptides within each V-J. Welch's t-statistics and random forest reduced roughly 500 V-J features to 13, which were used in a naive Bayes classifier (R e1071). TCRdb trimmed the raw reads at Q25, called clones with MiXCR and kept productive beta chains. Every distinct CDR3 protein forms one entry, paired with its most common genes and DNA. TCRdb's processing, not the authors', yielded these V and J calls. For this sample there are 350,000 or so distinct CDR3 sequences; 18% appear just once. Around 47% of the sample goes to the ten largest clones.

Recombination connected TRBV4-1 to TRBJ2-7; TRBD2 lines up with 7 middle nucleotides. The sample was blood. This sequence originates from a woman aged 50 to 60 with Graves' hyperthyroidism. The CDR3 amino acid sequence is: CASSQDGIAGRYEQYF. The DNA sequence reads TGCGCCAGCAGCCAAGATGGTATAGCGGGCCGCTACGAGCAGTACTTC.